Below are 13 T cell receptor beta chains sequenced from a single sample in a study of response to subunit inactivated influenza vaccine. MiXCR, applied by TCRdb to the RT-PCR reads, yields one record per CDR3 protein. The sample consists of under 950,000 distinct CDR3 sequences, about 20% of them appearing once. Here the sequenced sample was PBMCs from blood, taken about 5 days after vaccination. The receptors were gathered from a man aged 50-60 years who received an inactivated influenza vaccine.

DNA of the CDR3: TGTGCCACCAGTGACCCGACGGGGCACGAGGCTTTCTTT. It yields the protein CATSDPTGHEAFF. V and J are TRBV24-1 and TRBJ1-1; D might be TRBD1 (5 bases). Trimming took 4 bases from V and 11 from J, leaving 16 bases between them. The CDR3 covers 13 residues. Germline values: CDR1 KGHDR, CDR2 SFDVKD.

This chain links TRBV20-1 with TRBJ2-1, with TRBD2 matching over 11 bases. This CDR3 comprises 19 residues. With V trimmed by 0 bases and J by 2 bases, 12 bases remained unmatched. Germline V lookup: CDR1 DFQATT, CDR2 SNEGSKA (reference sequence). DNA of the CDR3: TGCAGTGCTAGAGATGGGCTTAGCGGGAGGGCAATTACCTACAATGAGCAGTTCTTC. This translates into CSARDGLSGRAITYNEQFF.

A few counts support this clonotype. The rearrangement joins TRBV27 to TRBJ2-7, with 7 bases lining up with TRBD2. V was clipped by 4 bases and J by 6 bases; unmatched bases: 9. Germline CDR1 is MNHEY and CDR2 is SMNVEV (reference sequence). The CDR3 covers 14 residues. The CDR3, as DNA: TGTGCCAGCAGTTCGTGGGAGGGATCGTCCGAGCAGTACTTC. This codes for CASSSWEGSSEQYF.

The V call is TRBV15, the J call TRBJ2-2; 7 bases are shared with TRBD1. The CDR3 is 13 amino acids. The ends lost 4 bases at V and 6 bases at J; junction bases unmatched: 2. CDR1 is LNHNV and CDR2 is YYDKDF in the germline V gene (reference sequence). The CDR3 is CATSTRGSGELFF. CDR3 in DNA: TGTGCCACCAGCACCAGGGGGTCCGGGGAGCTGTTTTTT. Based on the CDR3 plus reference TRBV15 and TRBJ2-2, the full variable domain is DAMVIQNPRYQVTQFGKPVTLSCSQTLNHNVMYWYQQKSSQAPKLLFHYYDKDFNNEADTPDNFQSRRPNTSFCFLDIRSPGLGDTAMYLCATSTRGSGELFFGEGSRLTVL.

This clonotype was seen a single time. The chain has TRBV20-1 and TRBJ2-3; D assignment may be TRBD1 or TRBD2 (5 bases each). CDR1 DFQATT and CDR2 SNEGSKA come from the germline V gene (reference sequence). The V end lost 4 bases, the J end lost 4 bases, and 15 bases lay between the germline ends. This CDR3 has 14 amino acids. This CDR3 reads CSAKRGARADTQYF. The CDR3 DNA reads TGCAGTGCTAAGAGAGGGGCCCGTGCAGATACGCAGTATTTT.

The chain joins TRBV30 to TRBJ1-1; D unclear. The germline CDR1 and CDR2 sequences are GTSNPN and SVGIG (reference sequence). The V and J ends lost 0 bases and 7 bases respectively, with 9 bases between them. There are 12 residues in the CDR3. CDR3 region: CAWSVGGIEAFF. The CDR3 DNA reads as TGTGCCTGGAGTGTCGGCGGGATTGAAGCTTTCTTT.

This chain uses TRBV29-1 with TRBJ2-6; no definite D call. The CDR3 loop spans 17 amino acids. The germline V gene has CDR1 SQVTM and CDR2 ANQGSEA. DNA for the CDR3: TGCAGTCAGGACGGATTCACCTCTAGCTCTGGGGCCAACGTCCTGACTTTC. It codes for CSQDGFTSSSGANVLTF.

This clonotype was observed a few times. V usage is TRBV6-2 or TRBV6-3 and J usage is TRBJ2-3; 13 bases are a match to TRBD2. The CDR3 has 20 residues. The V gene end was trimmed by 6 bases and the J gene end by 4 bases; junction bases not matched to a gene: 19. The germline gives CDR1 MNHEY, CDR2 SVGEGT. CDR3: CASRGRPGLAGLMGADTQYF. The DNA of the CDR3 is TGTGCCAGCAGAGGTCGTCCGGGACTAGCGGGACTAATGGGAGCAGATACGCAGTATTTT.

This CDR3 reads CASSSTGGSSDTQYF. DNA of the CDR3: TGCGCCAGCAGCAGCACAGGGGGCAGCTCAGATACGCAGTATTTT. The chain combines TRBV5-1 with TRBJ2-3; 9 bases fit TRBD1. The CDR3 contains 15 residues. With V trimmed by 4 bases and J by 4 bases, 7 bases remained unmatched. CDR1 is SGHRS and CDR2 is YFSETQ in the germline V gene.

The chain couples TRBV6-5 to TRBJ1-2; unclear D gene. The CDR3 has 15 amino acids. Germline CDR1 MNHEY, CDR2 SVGAGI. With 6 bases removed from V and 0 bases from J, the gap between germline ends came to 14 bases. The CDR3 sequence is CASRNSLGSNYGYTF. As DNA, the CDR3 is TGTGCCAGCAGAAACTCATTGGGTTCTAACTATGGCTACACCTTC.

With regard to this clonotype: The junction departs from germline at one end; a sequencing error may be responsible. This chain links TRBV9 with TRBJ1-4; no clear D gene. This CDR3 has 13 amino acids. Per germline, CDR1 SGDLS and CDR2 YYNGEE. CDR3 DNA: TGTGCCAGCAGGGGCCAAACGAATGAAAAACTGTCTTTT. It is translated as CASRGQTNEKLSF.

This clonotype was seen only once. The rearrangement links TRBV11-2 to TRBJ2-1; a weak D match, TRBD2 (6 bases). Between the trimmed V and J ends, which lost 3 bases and 6 bases, there was a span of 9 bases. Germline V lookup: CDR1 SGHAT, CDR2 FQNNGV. The CDR3 is 13 residues long. CDR3 region: CASSLAGTNEQFF. CDR3 DNA: TGTGCCAGCAGCTTGGCGGGAACCAATGAGCAGTTCTTC.

This clonotype was recorded a few times. V gene TRBV2 combines with J gene TRBJ2-2; TRBD2 aligns across 7 bases. V gave up 7 bases and J gave up 7 bases; unmatched junction bases: 12. Germline lookup yields CDR1 SNHLY and CDR2 FYNNEI. The CDR3 runs to 15 residues. DNA for the CDR3: TGTGCCAGCACGGGAGGCTTGGGTTTGGGCGGGGAGCTGTTTTTT. It is translated as CASTGGLGLGGELFF.